This T cell receptor (beta chain) was obtained from a study of T cells in tuberculosis. Here immunoSEQ multiplex PCR was the method, and the copy in TCRdb shows in-frame clones only, minus some. The sample shows roughly 35,000 clones, about 90% of them seen only once. Study-wide findings and caveats: Samples were chosen by availability of cryopreserved specimens. GEM motif frequencies gave about 70% accuracy; the GMM repertoire gave roughly 90%.

CDR1 and CDR2 (germline): GTSNPN, SVGIG (reference sequence). The germline V and J ends were trimmed by 0 bases and 4 bases, with 4 bases remaining between them. The CDR3 extends over 12 amino acids. As to time point: new active TB diagnosis, blood taken before or within 7 days of starting treatment. About this clone itself: The antigen is unknown.

Sample: PBMCs, taken at tuberculosis diagnosis. The gene calls are TRBV30 and TRBJ1-3; D unclear. The TCR originated in an adult with tuberculosis. Some clones in this sample may be carry-over from other donors' samples. CDR3 sequence reads: CAWSVQGNTIYF. The CDR3 bases are TGTGCCTGGAGTGTACAAGGAAACACCATATATTTT.